This TCR beta chain was identified during a study of blood T cells in healthy people across ages. Study-level background: Per two T cells, template switching captured roughly one barcoded beta molecule.

The CDR3 contains 14 residues. From germline, CDR1 is SQVTM and CDR2 ANQGSEA. As concerns this clonotype: At one of its ends the junction is not consistent with the germline gene, which may arise from a read error.

A sample-barcoded 5' primer and a J-beta primer mix were used in a second PCR of about 7 to 12 cycles. Each cDNA molecule was tagged by a template-switch adaptor with 12 random nucleotides. TCRdb ran MiXCR on the 5' RACE reads and lists one entry per CDR3 protein. In the table there are 1,800,000 or so distinct CDR3 sequences, about 39% of which are singletons. V and J are TRBV29-1 and TRBJ2-2; 10 bases match TRBD1. This clonotype was obtained from a human donor in good health. Sequences were obtained from blood. CDR3 bases: TGCAGCGTTGAGACAGGGGGCCGCTCCGGGGAGCGGTTTTTT. It translates to CSVETGGRSGERFF.